These T cell receptor beta chains were read from a single sample in a study of control samples from healthy donors and cancer patients. TCRdb's table, derived via immunoSEQ multiplex PCR, lists solely in-frame clones and lacks some. The profile shows 150,000 to 200,000 clones, about 90% of them singletons. Sequencing was done on a sample of blood. These receptors came from a woman in her twenties or thirties in good health. Both conserved end residues are part of each CDR3. Each record gives: clone size, J gene, V gene, D gene, CDR3 length, CDR3 protein, CDR3 DNA. D genes are given only for firm matches. The size field is filled for only some rows; it gives once, few, many or a size class.

- | TRBJ2-1 | TRBV5-1 | - | 15 | CASSLALVSYNEQFF | TGCGCCAGCAGCTTGGCACTAGTTTCCTACAATGAGCAGTTCTTC
- | TRBJ2-2 | TRBV7-9 | - | 16 | CASSLDRTSNTGELFF | TGTGCCAGCAGCTTAGACAGGACGTCGAACACCGGGGAGCTGTTTTTT
few | TRBJ2-7 | TRBV3-1/TRBV3-2 | - | 13 | CASRSSSSYEQYF | TGTGCCAGCAGGAGCTCCAGCTCCTACGAGCAGTACTTC
- | TRBJ1-4 | TRBV15 | - | 16 | CATSRDPDSAWEKLFF | TGTGCCACCAGCAGAGATCCCGACAGCGCCTGGGAAAAACTGTTTTTT
- | TRBJ1-2 | TRBV9 | - | 13 | CASSVEANYGYTF | TGTGCCAGCAGCGTAGAAGCTAACTATGGCTACACCTTC
once | TRBJ2-3 | TRBV7-6 | - | 15 | CASSLGPTHTDTQYF | TGTGCCAGCAGCTTAGGACCCACCCACACAGATACGCAGTATTTT
- | TRBJ1-1 | TRBV3-1/TRBV3-2 | TRBD1 | 15 | CASSFLQGADTEAFF | TGTGCCAGCAGTTTCCTACAGGGGGCAGACACTGAAGCTTTCTTT
- | TRBJ2-1 | TRBV5-1 | - | 14 | CASSLRAGWWEQFF | TGCGCCAGCAGCTTGCGGGCGGGATGGTGGGAGCAGTTCTTC
- | TRBJ2-2 | TRBV25-1 | - | 14 | CASSVGERTGELFF | TGTGCCAGCAGTGTAGGGGAGCGCACCGGGGAGCTGTTTTTT
- | TRBJ2-1 | TRBV7-9 | - | 13 | CASSFPALREQFF | TGTGCCAGCAGCTTTCCGGCCCTCCGTGAGCAGTTCTTC
once | TRBJ1-1 | TRBV2 | - | 12 | CASVRVNTEAFF | TGTGCCAGCGTCCGAGTGAACACTGAAGCTTTCTTT
- | TRBJ2-5 | TRBV11-2 | - | 13 | CASSLPDVETQYF | TGTGCCAGCAGCTTACCGGATGTGGAGACCCAGTACTTC
- | TRBJ2-7 | TRBV19 | - | 15 | CASSIRGGWSYEQYF | TGTGCCAGTAGTATCAGAGGGGGGTGGAGCTACGAGCAGTACTTC
once | TRBJ2-7 | TRBV6-5 | TRBD2 | 15 | CASTPLAGSSYEQYF | TGTGCCAGCACTCCACTAGCGGGGTCCTCCTACGAGCAGTACTTC
- | TRBJ1-1 | TRBV4-1 | - | 13 | CASSLAENTEAFF | TGCGCCAGCAGCCTAGCAGAGAACACTGAAGCTTTCTTT
- | TRBJ1-5 | TRBV5-6 | - | 14 | CASSLWATNQPQHF | TGTGCCAGCAGCTTGTGGGCCACCAATCAGCCCCAGCATTTT
- | TRBJ2-3 | TRBV9 | - | 12 | CASSANTDTQYF | TGTGCCAGCAGCGCGAACACAGATACGCAGTATTTT
- | TRBJ1-1 | TRBV2 | TRBD1 | 13 | CASTQGVRTEAFF | TGTGCCAGCACACAGGGGGTAAGAACTGAAGCTTTCTTT
- | TRBJ2-7 | TRBV28 | TRBD1 | 14 | CASTVDRGDYEQYF | TGTGCCAGCACCGTGGACAGGGGTGACTACGAGCAGTACTTC
- | TRBJ1-4 | TRBV6-5 | - | 15 | CASSYLSATNEKLFF | TGTGCCAGCAGTTACCTTTCCGCAACTAATGAAAAACTGTTTTTT
- | TRBJ1-1 | TRBV27 | TRBD1 | 14 | CAIGRGRGDTEAFF | TGTGCCATAGGGAGGGGGCGAGGGGACACTGAAGCTTTCTTT
- | TRBJ2-3 | TRBV29-1 | - | 10 | CSVGGDTQYF | TGCAGCGTTGGAGGCGATACGCAGTATTTT
many | TRBJ1-5 | TRBV19 | - | 15 | CASSIDRVPNQPQHF | TGTGCCAGTAGTATAGACCGGGTCCCCAATCAGCCCCAGCATTTT